The following is a TCR beta chain sequence with its context. This clone has only one observation. Its antigen remains unidentified. No clone much larger than this one lies a single base away; base qualities are absent. Whole blood was collected in K2EDTA tubes by collaborating institutions according to the institutions' own protocols. For TCRbeta analysis, collaborators shipped samples as frozen whole blood, isolated PBMCs, or DNA extracted from either of those sample types. From the cysteine through the phenylalanine, the CDR3 covers 13 amino acids. This entry keeps only the CDR3 DNA: 39 bases, framed from base 1. The germline V gene supplies CDR1 SGHTA and CDR2 FQGNSA. Cut back by 5 bases and 6 bases, the V and J ends lie 13 bases apart. TCRbeta CDR3 regions were amplified from genomic DNA by means of the immunoSEQ Assay, a bias-controlled multiplex PCR. Per the source publication's procedure: The number of nucleated cells in each sample was estimated from the amplification of reference gene primers within the assay. To quantify the absolute abundance of each unique TCRbeta CDR3 rearrangement, sequence reads were collapsed and filtered. For each sample, productive Simpson clonality was calculated as the square root of Simpson's diversity index across productive rearrangements. Entries here come from immuneACCESS through TCRdb and include only in-frame sequences with V and J called. Some clones fail to appear in such tables; in the studies checked, an unresolved V gene covers under half of the shortfall, and the cause of the remainder is unknown. V and J calls and clone size come straight from that table; D and trimming were deduced from the DNA. This sample holds 100,000 to 120,000 clones; around 80% were observed only once. 15% to 19% of the sample comes from the top ten.

The data belong to a study of blood T cell repertoires in COVID-19 (dated by TCRdb to 2019 to 2021). For the wider study: Collaborator samples came from the United States, Italy and Spain and covered acute and convalescent phases of COVID-19. The material from the prospective study consisted of cDNA or gDNA derived from T cells, B-cell-depleted T cells, or PBMCs. A de-identified subject ID, COVID-19 status, age in years and sex were almost always included in the sample metadata. Samples were obtained from the ongoing ImmuneRACE study (first 160 participants) and from 950 to 1,500 subjects provided by 6 global collaborators. A freely available public database, intended as a resource for researchers studying the immune response to SARS-CoV-2, is where the repertoires were released. Subjects who had been exposed to COVID-19, were actively infected with it, or had recovered from it provided the deeply sampled blood TCRbeta repertoires that made up the dataset. HLA class I and class II types, where available, came from metadata supplied by the sample provider rather than from assay-based typing. Points the paper makes about the study in general: How much clinical and demographic metadata was included differed by source and by participant, and the metadata was provided uncurated.

The sequencing sample was made of peripheral blood. The chain uses TRBV7-2 and TRBJ1-2, and possibly TRBD1, on 5 matching bases. The TCR sequence derives from a woman over 75 with acute or convalescent COVID-19. The base sequence is TGTGCCAGCAGCCCAAGGGACTCTCATGGCTACACCTTC. It translates to CASSPRDSHGYTF.